Following are 27 T cell receptor beta chains from one sample sequenced in a study of CD8 T cells in Susac syndrome. With random hexamers, 0.5 to 1 ug RNA was reverse transcribed. TCRdb fed the immunoSEQ multiplex PCR reads into MiXCR, producing one record per CDR3 protein. The data contain some 110,000 distinct CDR3 sequences, more than 80% of them seen just once; the ten biggest clones take up more than 0.25%. Material: CD8+ T cells from PBMCs. These receptors came from a human donor with multiple sclerosis.

The chain combines TRBV7-9 with TRBJ2-1; the D gene is possibly TRBD2 (6 bases). Per germline, CDR1 SEHNR and CDR2 FQNEAQ (reference sequence). The CDR3 covers 13 residues. V was trimmed by 5 bases and J by 7 bases, leaving 12 bases between them. CDR3 sequence (DNA): TGTGCCAGCAGCCCCCCCCGGGGGAATGAGCAGTTCTTC. Its translation: CASSPPRGNEQFF.

The J gene is TRBJ2-3, the V gene TRBV28; TRBD2 aligns across 9 bases. CDR1 and CDR2 from the germline V gene are MDHEN and SYDVKM. The CDR3 length is 17 residues. V shed 9 bases, J shed 0 bases, and the junction held 13 bases outside the gene matches. The chain's CDR3 is CASLATPRGGSTDTQYF. CDR3 coding DNA: TGTGCCAGTCTTGCCACCCCGCGGGGGGGTAGCACAGATACGCAGTATTTT.

CDR3 DNA sequence: TGTGCCATAAAAGGAGGGCTGAACACTGAAGCTTTCTTT. Its translation is CAIKGGLNTEAFF. This chain connects TRBV2 to TRBJ1-1; D call uncertain. The CDR3 loop spans 13 amino acids. V was cut by 10 bases and J by 0 bases, with 12 bases left in between. Germline CDR1 SNHLY, CDR2 FYNNEI. Together with reference TRBV2 and TRBJ1-1, the CDR3 gives the full variable domain: EPEVTQTPSHQVTQMGQEVILRCVPISNHLYFYWYRQILGQKVEFLVSFYNNEISEKSEIFDDQFSVERPDGSNFTLKIRSTKLEDSAMYFCAIKGGLNTEAFFGQGTRLTVV.

The chain uses TRBV3-1 and TRBJ1-1; 7 nucleotides align to TRBD1. CDR1 is LGHDT and CDR2 is YNNKEL in the germline V gene (reference sequence). The V and J ends lost 2 bases and 6 bases, in that order; junction bases with no gene match: 9. CDR3 length: 15 amino acids. CDR3: CASSQLDRALPEAFF. In DNA form, the CDR3 reads TGTGCCAGCAGCCAACTAGACAGGGCACTACCTGAAGCTTTCTTT.

CDR3 DNA: TGCGCCAGCAGCCAGAAGAGGGCCGCGGGGGGGCCCTCCGGGGAGCTGTTTTTT. Its protein is CASSQKRAAGGPSGELFF. The genes are TRBV4-1 and TRBJ2-2, with 9 bases lining up with TRBD2. The CDR3 has 18 residues. The germline gives CDR1 MGHRA, CDR2 YSYEKL. Trimming cost V 3 bases and J 6 bases; bases outside gene matches: 14.

V usage is TRBV18 and J usage is TRBJ1-5, with TRBD1 as a possible D gene (5 bases). Germline lookup yields CDR1 KGHSH and CDR2 LQKENI. The CDR3 contains 14 residues. V lost 2 bases to trimming and J lost 5 bases, with 10 bases between them. This CDR3 is CASSPNLGDQPQHF. The CDR3 nucleotides read TGTGCCAGCTCACCAAACCTAGGGGATCAGCCCCAGCATTTT.

The chain uses TRBV4-1 and TRBJ2-7, with TRBD2 identical over 8 bases. Looked up from germline, CDR1 is MGHRA and CDR2 is YSYEKL. Losses at the gene ends were 4 bases for V and 3 bases for J; bases not matched to a gene: 14. CDR3 length equals 17 residues. The CDR3 DNA reads as TGCGCCAGCAGCCCCTCAGGCGGGGGGCTCGGGATCTACGAGCAGTACTTC. Translation gives CASSPSGGGLGIYEQYF.

The rearrangement joins TRBV5-1 to TRBJ2-7, with 9 bases matching TRBD2. Germline CDR1 SGHRS, CDR2 YFSETQ. The length of the CDR3 is 17 residues. Trimming cost V 2 bases and J 0 bases; bases outside gene matches: 9. This chain's CDR3 is CASSLRVAGELSYEQYF. The DNA for the CDR3 is TGCGCCAGCAGCTTAAGGGTAGCGGGGGAGCTCTCCTACGAGCAGTACTTC.

The rearrangement uses TRBV6-5 and TRBJ1-6, with a weak D call TRBD1 (5 bases). The CDR3 has 15 residues. The V gene lost 0 bases and the J gene lost 10 bases, with 13 bases spanning the gap. The germline V gene encodes CDR1 MNHEY and CDR2 SVGAGI. This CDR3 is CASSYSKRGGSPLHF. CDR3 bases: TGTGCCAGCAGTTACTCGAAGAGGGGAGGCTCACCCCTCCACTTT.

V and J are TRBV12-5 and TRBJ1-4; D call uncertain. CDR1 LGHNT and CDR2 FRNRAP come from the germline V gene. V dropped 2 bases and J dropped 8 bases, with 15 bases sitting between them. The CDR3 runs to 15 residues. The CDR3 sequence is CASGLLSEGQEKLFF. For the CDR3, the DNA is TGTGCTAGTGGTTTGTTATCGGAGGGTCAGGAAAAACTGTTTTTT.

The gene calls are TRBV29-1 and TRBJ2-1, with a possible D match to TRBD2 (6 bases). CDR1 and CDR2 from the germline V gene are SQVTM and ANQGSEA. The CDR3 sequence is 11 residues long. V gave up 3 bases and J gave up 15 bases, with 15 bases separating them. CDR3 amino acids: CSVEAGQEGFF. Written as DNA, the CDR3 is TGCAGCGTTGAGGCGGGGCAGGAGGGGTTCTTC.

The chain joins TRBV27 to TRBJ2-7; possible D gene TRBD2, 7 bases. Trimming took 5 bases from V and 7 from J, leaving 18 bases between them. The CDR3 spans 14 residues. The germline CDR1 and CDR2 sequences are MNHEY and SMNVEV (reference sequence). The CDR3 nucleotides read TGTGCCAGCAGTGCATGGGGGGGACATCAGGAGCAGTACGTC. Translation: CASSAWGGHQEQYV.

The rearrangement uses TRBV6-8 and TRBJ2-7; D remains ambiguous. Germline CDR1 MNHGY, CDR2 SAAAGT. CDR3 length equals 15 residues. Trimming cost V 0 bases and J 0 bases, with 9 bases left between them. This CDR3 reads CASSYSKSNSYEQYF. CDR3 nucleotides: TGTGCCAGCAGTTACTCGAAATCTAACTCCTACGAGCAGTACTTC.

The V and J genes are TRBV30 and TRBJ1-1; D uncertain. V was cut by 2 bases and J by 4 bases, with 11 bases left in between. The CDR3 loop spans 13 amino acids. Germline CDR1 reads GTSNPN; CDR2 reads SVGIG (reference sequence). The CDR3 DNA reads as TGTGCCTGGAGTCCTAGTGGGCGCACTGAAGCTTTCTTT. It codes for CAWSPSGRTEAFF.

This clonotype occurred a few times. The chain couples TRBV24-1 to TRBJ2-2, with D tentatively TRBD1 or TRBD2 (5 bases each). Trimming removed 5 bases from V and 0 bases from J, with 15 bases in between. In germline, CDR1 is KGHDR, CDR2 SFDVKD. This CDR3 is built from 17 residues. CDR3 sequence: CATSGPGDLANTGELFF. In DNA, the CDR3 is TGTGCCACCAGTGGCCCCGGGGACCTCGCGAACACCGGGGAGCTGTTTTTT.

For the CDR3, the DNA is TGTGCCAGCAGTTCCGCGGGACTAGCGGGAGCCGAGCAGTACGTC. Translated: CASSSAGLAGAEQYV. The rearrangement joins TRBV27 to TRBJ2-7; 14 nucleotides agree with TRBD2. The CDR3 totals 15 residues. Germline CDR1 MNHEY, CDR2 SMNVEV (reference sequence). The trim removed 4 bases at V and 6 bases at J, leaving 5 bases unmatched.

This sequence joins TRBV3-1 and TRBJ2-2, with 9 positions matching TRBD2. With V trimmed by 6 bases and J by 1 base, 6 bases remained unmatched. CDR1 and CDR2 (germline): LGHDT, YNNKEL (reference sequence). The CDR3 contains 16 residues. CDR3 region: CASSPGTSRNTGELFF. For the CDR3, the DNA is TGTGCCAGCAGTCCCGGGACTAGCAGGAACACCGGGGAGCTGTTTTTT.

J is TRBJ2-1 and V is TRBV29-1; 15 nucleotides match TRBD2. Losses at the gene ends were 7 bases for V and 3 bases for J; bases not matched to a gene: 13. Per germline, CDR1 SQVTM and CDR2 ANQGSEA. CDR3 length: 18 amino acids. The CDR3 DNA follows: TGCAGCGCCAGAGGTGGGACTAGCGGGGGGACCGACTACAATGAGCAGTTCTTC. Translating gives CSARGGTSGGTDYNEQFF.

The rearrangement joins TRBV15 to TRBJ2-3; D may match TRBD1 or TRBD2 (6 bases each). This CDR3 contains 15 residues. The germline CDR1 and CDR2 sequences are LNHNV and YYDKDF (reference sequence). Between the trimmed V and J ends, which lost 2 bases and 4 bases, there was a span of 13 bases. The CDR3 loop reads CATSRRRGLADTQYF. In DNA form, the CDR3 reads TGTGCCACCAGCAGAAGACGGGGGCTGGCAGATACGCAGTATTTT.

V usage is TRBV12-3 or TRBV12-4 and J usage is TRBJ2-1; 10 bases are shared with TRBD2. The CDR3 extends over 15 amino acids. Trimming took 2 bases from V and 7 from J; bases not matched to a gene: 5. Written as DNA, the CDR3 is TGTGCCAGCAGTTTAATCTTAGCGGGGGGAAATGAGCAGTTCTTC. It specifies CASSLILAGGNEQFF.

The rearrangement links TRBV7-9 to TRBJ2-1, with a possible D match to TRBD1 (6 bases). CDR1 is SEHNR, CDR2 FQNEAQ, per germline (reference sequence). V was shortened by 5 bases and J by 6 bases, with 17 bases between the two germline ends. There are 15 residues in the CDR3. In DNA, the CDR3 is TGTGCCAGCAGCCGTAGGGGGACCCTAATCAATGAGCAGTTCTTC. Translation: CASSRRGTLINEQFF.

The chain uses TRBV9 and TRBJ2-7; 7 bases line up with TRBD1. V shed 3 bases, J shed 1 base, and the junction held 10 bases outside the gene matches. The germline V gene encodes CDR1 SGDLS and CDR2 YYNGEE. The length of the CDR3 is 16 residues. CDR3 DNA: TGTGCCAGCAGCGGACACACAGGGGCCCGTTCCTACGAGCAGTACTTC. It is translated as CASSGHTGARSYEQYF.

The V gene is TRBV29-1, the J gene TRBJ2-3; 10 bases align to TRBD2. Germline-derived CDR1 and CDR2 are SQVTM and ANQGSEA. The CDR3 runs to 13 residues. V dropped 7 bases and J dropped 3; count of bases not matched to a gene: 4. This chain's CDR3 is CSGSGGATDTQYF. In DNA form, the CDR3 reads TGCAGCGGAAGCGGGGGGGCAACAGATACGCAGTATTTT.

The chain joins TRBV28 to TRBJ1-2; the D is unclear. The CDR3 contains 13 residues. Trimming removed 3 bases at V and 7 bases at J, with 12 bases between. Per the germline V gene, CDR1 is MDHEN and CDR2 is SYDVKM. The CDR3 nucleotides read TGTGCCAGCAGTTTCCCCAGGTCCGGTGGCTACACCTTC. This gives the protein CASSFPRSGGYTF.

The chain carries TRBV4-1 and TRBJ2-7; 9 bases match TRBD1. J gave up 3 bases and V 5 bases, and 5 bases lay outside the gene matches. Germline CDR1 is MGHRA and CDR2 is YSYEKL. This CDR3 has 14 amino acids. The CDR3 protein is CASSTRGQGYEQYF. Written as DNA, the CDR3 is TGCGCCAGCAGCACTCGGGGACAGGGCTACGAGCAGTACTTC.

The chain carries TRBV20-1 and TRBJ2-1; 7 bases are shared with TRBD1. V was pared by 2 bases and J by 2 bases, with 9 bases of the junction left unmatched. This CDR3 has 16 amino acids. The germline V gene encodes CDR1 DFQATT and CDR2 SNEGSKA (reference sequence). CDR3 sequence reads: CSARWTGPLAYNEQFF. CDR3 in DNA: TGCAGTGCTAGATGGACAGGCCCTCTAGCCTACAATGAGCAGTTCTTC.

This clonotype was seen a handful of times. The chain employs TRBV19 and TRBJ2-3; the match to TRBD2 covers 10 bases. Trimming cost V 2 bases and J 1 base; bases outside gene matches: 3. In germline, CDR1 is LNHDA, CDR2 SQIVND (reference sequence). The CDR3 contains 16 residues. The CDR3 DNA sequence: TGTGCCAGTAGTATATCCGGGACTAGCGGCACAGATACGCAGTATTTT. Residues: CASSISGTSGTDTQYF.